These 30 T cell receptor beta chains were all obtained from the same sample, sequenced in a study of blood T cell repertoires in COVID-19. Assay used: immunoSEQ multiplex PCR; TCRdb lists only in-frame clones, some missing. The sample shows more than 130,000 clones, approximately 80% of them seen only once. The specimen sequenced was peripheral blood. These TCRs come from a human donor in a cohort sampled during active COVID-19.

This clone showed up just once. This rearrangement joins TRBV5-4 to TRBJ2-5, with D tentatively TRBD2 (6 bases). The CDR3 sequence is 14 residues long. Trimming left V 1 base short and J 5 bases short, with 12 bases between. Per germline, CDR1 SGHNT and CDR2 YYREEE (reference sequence). The CDR3 DNA reads TGTGCCAGCAGCTTGACGGGCGCGGGGGAGACCCAGTACTTC. Protein: CASSLTGAGETQYF.

The gene calls are TRBV5-8 and TRBJ2-2, with D tentatively TRBD1 (5 bases). V gave up 1 base and J gave up 5 bases, with 9 bases separating them. From germline, CDR1 is SGHTS and CDR2 YDEGEE. This CDR3 contains 14 residues. The CDR3 loop reads CASSLQGGTGELFF. The CDR3 DNA reads as TGTGCCAGCAGCTTGCAGGGCGGAACCGGGGAGCTGTTTTTT.

The chain is built from TRBV7-8 and TRBJ2-7; weak D call: TRBD2 (6 bases). This CDR3 spans 15 amino acids. V was clipped by 1 base and J by 1 base, with 11 bases between them. Germline assignment: CDR1 SGHVS and CDR2 FQNEAQ. The CDR3 spells CASSLVAGLSYEQYF. DNA of the CDR3: TGTGCCAGCAGCTTAGTGGCGGGATTGTCCTACGAGCAGTACTTC.

V gene TRBV5-1 combines with J gene TRBJ2-5; tentatively, D is TRBD2 (7 bases). The CDR3 totals 14 residues. Between the trimmed V and J ends, which lost 4 bases and 1 base, there was a span of 11 bases. Germline values: CDR1 SGHRS, CDR2 YFSETQ. The CDR3 DNA sequence: TGCGCCAGCAGCCCGGGGGGCCTCCAAGAGACCCAGTACTTC. Translation: CASSPGGLQETQYF.

The CDR3 sequence: CASSSDRTSSYGYTF. CDR3 in DNA: TGTGCCAGCAGCTCCGACAGAACCTCTAGCTATGGCTACACCTTC. The chain couples TRBV7-9 to TRBJ1-2, with D perhaps matching TRBD1 (5 bases). This CDR3 is built from 15 residues. CDR1 SEHNR and CDR2 FQNEAQ come from the germline V gene (reference sequence). V lost 4 bases, J lost 4 bases, and 16 bases lay in between. The full variable domain, with the rest looked up from reference TRBV7-9 and TRBJ1-2, is DTGVSQNPRHKITKRGQNVTFRCDPISEHNRLYWYRQTLGQGPEFLTYFQNEAQLEKSRLLSDRFSAERPKGSFSTLEIQRTEQGDSAMYLCASSSDRTSSYGYTFGSGTRLTVV.

The rearrangement links TRBV7-8 to TRBJ1-3; 9 positions match TRBD1. Germline V gene data show CDR1 as SGHVS and CDR2 as FQNEAQ. CDR3 length: 16 residues. Losses at the gene ends were 6 bases for V and 2 bases for J; bases not matched to a gene: 8. The CDR3 DNA is TGTGCCAGCAGGTCGGGACAGGGCTGGGCTGGAAACACCATATATTTT. Translated: CASRSGQGWAGNTIYF.

This clone was seen more than once but under ten times. V and J are TRBV10-1 and TRBJ1-4; 8 bases line up with TRBD1. V was pared by 3 bases and J by 8 bases, with 11 bases of the junction left unmatched. The CDR3 contains 16 residues. In germline, CDR1 is WNHNN, CDR2 SYGVQD (reference sequence). The CDR3 sequence is CASSELVRGRWEKLFF. DNA for the CDR3: TGCGCCAGCAGTGAATTGGTCAGGGGGCGATGGGAAAAACTGTTTTTT.

This clone has just one count. V gene TRBV9 combines with J gene TRBJ1-1, with 8 bases matching TRBD1. With V trimmed by 4 bases and J by 5 bases, 7 bases remained unmatched. The CDR3 runs to 14 residues. Germline CDR1 reads SGDLS; CDR2 reads YYNGEE. CDR3 sequence: CASSRGQGKTEAFF. The CDR3 bases are TGTGCCAGCAGCCGAGGACAGGGAAAAACTGAAGCTTTCTTT.

This clone showed up just once. CDR3 sequence reads: CASSPDTLTGELFF. The CDR3 DNA is TGTGCCAGCAGCCCGGACACCCTGACCGGGGAGCTGTTTTTT. The chain is built from TRBV7-9 and TRBJ2-2; weak D call: TRBD1 (5 bases). CDR1 and CDR2 (germline): SEHNR, FQNEAQ (reference sequence). V was pared by 5 bases and J by 5 bases, with 12 bases between. The CDR3 is made up of 14 amino acids. The variable domain in full, completed from reference TRBV7-9 and TRBJ2-2, reads DTGVSQNPRHKITKRGQNVTFRCDPISEHNRLYWYRQTLGQGPEFLTYFQNEAQLEKSRLLSDRFSAERPKGSFSTLEIQRTEQGDSAMYLCASSPDTLTGELFFGEGSRLTVL.

V usage is TRBV5-1 and J usage is TRBJ2-1; 7 bases agree with TRBD1. From germline, CDR1 is SGHRS and CDR2 YFSETQ. The CDR3 runs to 15 residues. The trim removed 4 bases at V and 8 bases at J, leaving 12 bases unmatched. CDR3 coding DNA: TGCGCCAGCAGCCCACAGGGGTCGGCGGTCTATGAGCAGTTCTTC. Its protein is CASSPQGSAVYEQFF.

This chain uses TRBV7-8 with TRBJ2-7, with 9 bases identical to TRBD2. This CDR3 has 17 residues. The V segment lost 1 base and the J segment 3 bases; nucleotides outside the gene matches: 10. Germline CDR1 and CDR2: SGHVS and FQNEAQ. The CDR3 here is CASSLEVPSGDLYEQYF. CDR3 nucleotide sequence: TGTGCCAGCAGCTTAGAAGTCCCTAGCGGGGACCTCTACGAGCAGTACTTC.

The chain uses TRBV3-1 (or the pseudogene TRBV3-2) and TRBJ2-2; 7 bases are a match to TRBD2. V lost 0 bases and J lost 0; bases outside the gene matches: 7. CDR1 LGHDT and CDR2 YNNKEL come from the germline V gene (reference sequence). The length of the CDR3 is 18 residues. This chain's CDR3 is CASSQDLGGGTNTGELFF. The DNA of the CDR3 is TGTGCCAGCAGCCAAGATCTCGGCGGGGGAACGAACACCGGGGAGCTGTTTTTT.

The rearrangement uses TRBV5-6 and TRBJ1-2; 9 bases fit TRBD1. Germline CDR1 is SGHDT and CDR2 is YYEEEE. Trimming took 0 bases from V and 12 from J; bases not matched to a gene: 6. The CDR3 is 13 amino acids. CDR3 region: CASSLGGTGLDTF. CDR3 sequence (DNA): TGTGCCAGCAGCTTGGGGGGGACAGGGCTCGACACCTTC. The full variable domain, with the rest looked up from reference TRBV5-6 and TRBJ1-2, is DAGVTQSPTHLIKTRGQQVTLRCSPKSGHDTVSWYQQALGQGPQFIFQYYEEEERQRGNFPDRFSGHQFPNYSSELNVNALLLGDSALYLCASSLGGTGLDTFGSGTRLTVV.

The J gene is TRBJ1-4, the V gene TRBV28; 7 bases line up with TRBD1. Germline trimming cut 6 bases from V and 13 bases from J; bases unmatched to any gene: 8. Germline V gives CDR1 MDHEN, CDR2 SYDVKM. The CDR3 runs 12 residues. This CDR3 reads CASSLTGARLFF. CDR3 bases: TGTGCCAGCAGCCTAACAGGGGCGAGACTGTTTTTT.

The chain uses TRBV10-3 and TRBJ1-3; D perhaps matches TRBD1 (6 bases). V lost 7 bases and J 1 base, leaving 14 bases between the germline ends. The CDR3 spans 15 residues. Germline CDR1 ENHRY, CDR2 SYGVKD. The CDR3 region is CAINLQGFSGNTIYF. CDR3 nucleotides: TGTGCCATCAACCTCCAGGGGTTTTCTGGAAACACCATATATTTT.

The chain employs TRBV5-1 and TRBJ1-4; a weak D match, TRBD1 (6 bases). This CDR3 spans 16 amino acids. CDR1 is SGHRS and CDR2 is YFSETQ in the germline V gene. Trimming took 4 bases from V and 7 from J, leaving 20 bases between them. As DNA, the CDR3 is TGCGCCAGCAGCCCCGCCATTACAGGGCTAAGTGAAAAACTGTTTTTT. It specifies CASSPAITGLSEKLFF.

The chain recombines TRBV3-1 (or the pseudogene TRBV3-2) with TRBJ2-5; TRBD1 aligns across 7 bases. The V and J ends lost 3 bases and 3 bases, in that order; junction bases with no gene match: 7. Per the germline V gene, CDR1 is LGHDT and CDR2 is YNNKEL (reference sequence). CDR3 size: 15 residues. The CDR3 DNA sequence: TGTGCCAGCAGCCAGCCACAGGGGATGAAAGAGACCCAGTACTTC. Protein product: CASSQPQGMKETQYF.

The chain uses TRBV6-5 and TRBJ2-1; TRBD2 matches 14 bases. The length of the CDR3 is 15 residues. With 5 bases clipped from V and 8 bases from J, the junction kept 5 bases outside the gene matches. CDR1 MNHEY and CDR2 SVGAGI come from the germline V gene. The CDR3 sequence is CASSQTSGGAHEQFF. The DNA for the CDR3 is TGTGCCAGCAGTCAGACTAGCGGGGGGGCCCATGAGCAGTTCTTC.

The chain carries TRBV14 and TRBJ1-2; 7 nucleotides line up with TRBD1. V was pared by 4 bases and J by 5 bases, with 4 bases of the junction left unmatched. This CDR3 is built from 13 residues. Germline CDR1 is SGHDN and CDR2 is FVKESK. In nucleotides, the CDR3 is TGTGCCAGCAGCCGAGAGACAGGGTATGGCTACACCTTC. Protein sequence: CASSRETGYGYTF.

The rearrangement uses TRBV7-2 and TRBJ2-5, with D tentatively TRBD1 (5 bases). V dropped 5 bases and J dropped 1 base, with 14 bases sitting between them. Germline V CDR1 and CDR2: SGHTA, FQGNSA. The CDR3 has 15 amino acids. The CDR3 here is CASSRPGHIQETQYF. The CDR3 DNA is TGTGCCAGCAGCAGGCCAGGGCACATCCAAGAGACCCAGTACTTC.

The rearrangement joins TRBV4-1 to TRBJ1-1; weak D call: TRBD1 (6 bases). The V end was cut by 5 bases, the J end by 1 base, with 11 bases between. Germline CDR1 reads MGHRA; CDR2 reads YSYEKL. This CDR3 region has 14 residues. CDR3 bases: TGCGCCAGCAGCATCGGACAGACGAACACTGAAGCTTTCTTT. This translates into CASSIGQTNTEAFF.

The chain links TRBV14 to TRBJ2-3, with D possibly matching TRBD2 (6 bases). V was shortened by 2 bases and J by 3 bases, with 12 bases between the two germline ends. Germline V lookup: CDR1 SGHDN, CDR2 FVKESK. The CDR3 is made up of 15 amino acids. Here the CDR3 DNA reads TGTGCCAGCAGCCAACTCGGAGGGGAAACAGATACGCAGTATTTT. This gives the protein CASSQLGGETDTQYF.

The V gene is TRBV28, the J gene TRBJ2-6, with 11 positions matching TRBD1. V trimming: 3 bases; J trimming: 4 bases; junction bases outside the gene matches: 8. CDR3 length: 18 amino acids. Per germline, CDR1 MDHEN and CDR2 SYDVKM. This CDR3 is CASSFYRGTGGGANVLTF. The CDR3 region has the DNA TGTGCCAGCAGTTTTTATAGGGGGACAGGGGGAGGGGCCAACGTCCTGACTTTC.

The rearrangement links TRBV11-3 to TRBJ1-1; D not certain. V dropped 1 base and J dropped 1 base, with 4 bases sitting between them. Looked up from germline, CDR1 is SGHNT and CDR2 is YENEEA. The length of the CDR3 is 13 residues. The CDR3 region has the DNA TGTGCCAGCAGCTTAGGCGGGAACACTGAAGCTTTCTTT. It encodes CASSLGGNTEAFF. Drawing the rest from reference TRBV11-3 and TRBJ1-1, the complete variable domain is EAGVVQSPRYKIIEKKQPVAFWCNPISGHNTLYWYLQNLGQGPELLIRYENEEAVDDSQLPKDRFSAERLKGVDSTLKIQPAELGDSAVYLCASSLGGNTEAFFGQGTRLTVV.

This clone is a singleton in its sample. The chain has TRBV19 and TRBJ1-5; D not resolved. Germline CDR1 is LNHDA and CDR2 is SQIVND (reference sequence). This CDR3 region has 14 residues. V was pared by 4 bases and J by 3 bases, with 10 bases between. This chain's CDR3 is CASSSRENNQPQHF. The CDR3, as DNA: TGTGCCAGTAGTAGTCGGGAGAACAATCAGCCCCAGCATTTT.

This chain connects TRBV10-3 to TRBJ1-1; 8 bases line up with TRBD1. V trimming: 6 bases; J trimming: 1 base; junction bases outside the gene matches: 10. The CDR3 consists of 16 residues. Per germline, CDR1 ENHRY and CDR2 SYGVKD. The CDR3 spells CAISGPRDRTNTEAFF. Here the CDR3 DNA reads TGTGCCATCAGCGGACCCAGGGACAGGACGAACACTGAAGCTTTCTTT.

The rearrangement uses TRBV5-4 and TRBJ1-1; 8 positions agree with TRBD1. This CDR3 region has 15 residues. Germline V lookup: CDR1 SGHNT, CDR2 YYREEE (reference sequence). The V gene end was trimmed by 4 bases and the J gene end by 0 bases; junction bases not matched to a gene: 5. In nucleotides, the CDR3 is TGTGCCAGCAGCCCCCGACAGGGGATGAACACTGAAGCTTTCTTT. It yields the protein CASSPRQGMNTEAFF.

This clone came up a few times. In nucleotides, the CDR3 is TGTGCCAGCAGCTTGATGAGGTCTGGAAACACCATATATTTT. Translated: CASSLMRSGNTIYF. The chain carries TRBV11-2 and TRBJ1-3; unclear D gene. V lost 3 bases, J lost 1 base, and 7 bases lay in between. The germline V gene has CDR1 SGHAT and CDR2 FQNNGV. This CDR3 comprises 14 residues.

The gene calls are TRBV9 and TRBJ1-2; 7 bases are shared with TRBD1. The CDR3 runs 16 residues. The germline V gene has CDR1 SGDLS and CDR2 YYNGEE. Unmatched junction bases numbered 9, after V lost 0 bases and J lost 4 bases. The CDR3 protein is CASSVDPDRVGYGYTF. The CDR3 DNA sequence: TGTGCCAGCAGCGTAGACCCCGACAGGGTCGGCTATGGCTACACCTTC. The complete variable domain, with remaining parts taken from reference TRBV9 and TRBJ1-2, reads DSGVTQTPKHLITATGQRVTLRCSPRSGDLSVYWYQQSLDQGLQFLIQYYNGEERAKGNILERFSAQQFPDLHSELNLSSLELGDSALYFCASSVDPDRVGYGYTFGSGTRLTVV.

The chain employs TRBV9 and TRBJ1-6; 7 positions agree with TRBD1. J gave up 5 bases and V 6 bases, and 8 bases lay outside the gene matches. The CDR3 has 15 amino acids. The germline V gene encodes CDR1 SGDLS and CDR2 YYNGEE. The CDR3 reads CASTQGGGDNSPLHF. Here the CDR3 DNA reads TGTGCCAGCACTCAAGGGGGCGGTGATAATTCACCCCTCCACTTT.